Detailed here is one TCR beta chain. In the original processing: Amplified reference gene primers provided the basis for estimating nucleated cell counts. The assay was immunoSEQ multiplex PCR, and TCRdb's table has in-frame clones only and misses some. The D gene and trimming were derived from the DNA, and the V and J assignments and clone size from that table. The table records over 80,000 clones, roughly 84% of them present only once. CDR3 length: 15 residues. V was trimmed by 5 bases and J by 0 bases, leaving 12 bases between them. CDR1 SGHRS and CDR2 YFSETQ come from the germline V gene. This record belongs to a study of blood T cell repertoires in COVID-19. Turning to the study itself: Researchers got acute and convalescent COVID-19 samples from the United States, Italy and Spain. PBMCs, B-cell-depleted T cells, or T cells provided the cDNA or gDNA that made up the material.

This clonotype was obtained from a woman older than 75 with acute or convalescent COVID-19. The genes are TRBV5-1 and TRBJ1-3; tentatively, D is TRBD1 (5 bases). Material for sequencing was peripheral blood. The CDR3 nucleotides are TGCGCCAGCAGTTATACAGGTTACTCTGGAAACACCATATATTTT. This sequence encodes CASSYTGYSGNTIYF.